What follows is one T cell receptor (beta chain) and its context. The data derive from a study of blood T cell repertoires in COVID-19. V lost 0 bases to trimming and J lost 2 bases, with 15 bases between them. Germline V gene lookup returns CDR1 SGHRS and CDR2 YFSETQ. The CDR3 is 16 residues long. The data were produced by immunoSEQ multiplex PCR, yet TCRdb's version contains in-frame clones alone and is incomplete. The sample contains about 300,000 clones, 84% of which appear only once. The receptor comes from a human donor with COVID-19, enrolled during active disease. The donor label of this sample is uncertain. The sample consisted of peripheral blood. V is TRBV5-1 and J is TRBJ2-7; a weak D match, TRBD1 (6 bases). The CDR3 loop reads CASSLGERGSTYEQYF. CDR3 bases: TGCGCCAGCAGCTTGGGAGAGAGGGGGAGTACCTACGAGCAGTACTTC.